The clone carrying this TCR beta chain was seen many times. Germline loops: CDR1 LGHNA, CDR2 YNFKEQ. With 4 bases clipped from V and 4 bases from J, the junction kept 0 bases outside the gene matches. The CDR3 sequence is 13 residues long. The data were taken from a study of blood T cell repertoires in COVID-19. Here immunoSEQ multiplex PCR was the method, and the copy in TCRdb shows in-frame clones only, minus some. This sample has 110,000 to 150,000 clones; approximately 78% occur once, and the top ten carry less than 7.5%. The sequenced sample was PBMCs or T cells enriched from blood (not recorded which). This sequence originates from a woman aged 50 to 65 who had recovered from COVID-19. The rearrangement links TRBV4-2 to TRBJ2-2; 7 bases are shared with TRBD2. The CDR3: CASSPGGTGELFF. DNA for the CDR3: TGTGCCAGCAGCCCGGGGGGCACCGGGGAGCTGTTTTTT.